This T cell receptor (beta chain) stems from a study of CD8 T cells in Susac syndrome. Overall study results and limits: The study recognized that its TCR sequencing and HLA analysis covered a relatively small number of individuals.

When the RNA was reverse transcribed, random hexamers were used with an input of roughly 0.45 to 1 ug. TCRdb passed the immunoSEQ multiplex PCR reads through MiXCR, listing each CDR3 protein once. The table has over 140,000 distinct CDR3 sequences, more than 85% seen once; the top ten hold 0.13% to 0.15%. The CD8+ and CD4+ T cells were negatively isolated, with the TEMRA cells enriched by FACS. Comments on this clonotype: Its cognate antigen is unknown.

Germline V gene data show CDR1 as LNHDA and CDR2 as SQIVND (reference sequence). The CDR3 loop spans 14 amino acids. Trimming pared 5 bases from V and 7 bases from J, leaving 17 bases between. The receptor was isolated from a human donor with Susac syndrome. This rearrangement joins TRBV19 to TRBJ2-5; a weak D match, TRBD2 (6 bases). The sequencing input was CD4+ T cells from PBMCs. The CDR3 DNA reads as TGTGCCAGTAGTGGCGGGGCTCCCTTTCTGACCCAGTACTTC. Protein: CASSGGAPFLTQYF. The full variable domain, its missing parts supplied by reference TRBV19 and TRBJ2-5, is DGGITQSPKYLFRKEGQNVTLSCEQNLNHDAMYWYRQDPGQGLRLIYYSQIVNDFQKGDIAEGYSVSREKKESFPLTVTSAQKNPTAFYLCASSGGAPFLTQYFGPGTRLLVL.